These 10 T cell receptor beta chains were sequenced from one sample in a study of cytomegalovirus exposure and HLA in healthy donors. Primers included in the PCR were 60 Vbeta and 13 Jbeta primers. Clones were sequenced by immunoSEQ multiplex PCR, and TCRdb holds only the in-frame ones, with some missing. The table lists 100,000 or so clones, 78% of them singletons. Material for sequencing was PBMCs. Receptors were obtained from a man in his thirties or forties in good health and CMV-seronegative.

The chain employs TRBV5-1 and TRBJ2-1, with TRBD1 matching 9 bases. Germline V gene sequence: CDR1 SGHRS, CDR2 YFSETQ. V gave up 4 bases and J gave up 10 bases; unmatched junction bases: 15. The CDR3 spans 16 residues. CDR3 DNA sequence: TGCGCCAGCAGCCCGGCCGGGACAGGGCAAGGGGGGGAGCAGTTCTTC. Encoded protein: CASSPAGTGQGGEQFF.

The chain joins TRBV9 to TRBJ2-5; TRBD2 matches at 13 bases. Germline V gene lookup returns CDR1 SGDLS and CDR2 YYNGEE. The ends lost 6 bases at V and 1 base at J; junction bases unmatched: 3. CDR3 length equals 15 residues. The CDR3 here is CASTTSGRVQETQYF. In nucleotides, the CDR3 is TGTGCCAGCACAACTAGCGGGAGGGTCCAAGAGACCCAGTACTTC.

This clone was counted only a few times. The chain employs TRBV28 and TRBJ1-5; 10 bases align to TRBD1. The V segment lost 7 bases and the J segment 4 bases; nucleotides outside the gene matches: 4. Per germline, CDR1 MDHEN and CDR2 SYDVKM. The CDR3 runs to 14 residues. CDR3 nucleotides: TGTGCCAGCACGTCGGGACAGGGGAATCAGCCCCAGCATTTT. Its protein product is CASTSGQGNQPQHF.

The CDR3 sequence: CASSPVGQGNEQYF. In DNA, the CDR3 is TGTGCCAGCAGCCCCGTGGGACAGGGGAACGAGCAGTACTTC. The chain is built from TRBV5-4 and TRBJ2-7; 10 bases are a match to TRBD1. Germline V gene data show CDR1 as SGHNT and CDR2 as YYREEE (reference sequence). The V segment lost 4 bases and the J segment 5 bases; nucleotides outside the gene matches: 6. This CDR3 is 14 amino acids long.

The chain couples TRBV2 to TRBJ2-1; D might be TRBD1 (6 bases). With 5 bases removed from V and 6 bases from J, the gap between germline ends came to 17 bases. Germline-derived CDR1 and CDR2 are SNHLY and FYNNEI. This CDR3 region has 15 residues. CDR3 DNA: TGTGCCAGCAGTTACAGGGCCCTACCGACCAATGAGCAGTTCTTC. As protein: CASSYRALPTNEQFF.

The CDR3 DNA follows: TGTGCCAGCAGCCGGGGGAGCGCCGAGCAGTACTTC. Amino acid sequence: CASSRGSAEQYF. The V gene is TRBV5-6, the J gene TRBJ2-7; tentative D call: TRBD2 (6 bases). This CDR3 is 12 amino acids long. From germline, CDR1 is SGHDT and CDR2 YYEEEE. V was cut by 4 bases and J by 6 bases, with 11 bases left in between. Full variable domain (missing parts from reference TRBV5-6 and TRBJ2-7): DAGVTQSPTHLIKTRGQQVTLRCSPKSGHDTVSWYQQALGQGPQFIFQYYEEEERQRGNFPDRFSGHQFPNYSSELNVNALLLGDSALYLCASSRGSAEQYFGPGTRLTVT.

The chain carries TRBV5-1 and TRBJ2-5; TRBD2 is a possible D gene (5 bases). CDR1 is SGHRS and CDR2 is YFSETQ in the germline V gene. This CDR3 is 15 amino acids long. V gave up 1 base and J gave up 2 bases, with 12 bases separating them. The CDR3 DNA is TGCGCCAGCAGCTTGAACGGGAATACGCAAGAGACCCAGTACTTC. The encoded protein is CASSLNGNTQETQYF.

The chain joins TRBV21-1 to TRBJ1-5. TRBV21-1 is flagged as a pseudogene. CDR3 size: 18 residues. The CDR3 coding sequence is TGTGCCAGCAGCAAGGCGGGACCGAGACGCTATAGCAATCAGCCCCAGCATTTT. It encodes CASSKAGPRRYSNQPQHF.

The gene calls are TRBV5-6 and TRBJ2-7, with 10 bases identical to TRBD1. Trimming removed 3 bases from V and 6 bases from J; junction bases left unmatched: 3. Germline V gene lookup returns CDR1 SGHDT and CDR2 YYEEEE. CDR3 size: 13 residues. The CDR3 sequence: CASSWRDRGEQYF. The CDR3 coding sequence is TGTGCCAGCAGCTGGAGGGACAGGGGCGAGCAGTACTTC. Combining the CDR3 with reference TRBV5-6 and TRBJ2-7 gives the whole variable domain DAGVTQSPTHLIKTRGQQVTLRCSPKSGHDTVSWYQQALGQGPQFIFQYYEEEERQRGNFPDRFSGHQFPNYSSELNVNALLLGDSALYLCASSWRDRGEQYFGPGTRLTVT.

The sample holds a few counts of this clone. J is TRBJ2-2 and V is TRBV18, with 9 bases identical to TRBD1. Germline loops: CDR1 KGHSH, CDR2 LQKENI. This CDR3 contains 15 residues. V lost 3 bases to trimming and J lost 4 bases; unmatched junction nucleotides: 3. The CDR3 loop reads CASSPGQGGTGELFF. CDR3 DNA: TGTGCCAGCTCACCGGGACAGGGCGGCACCGGGGAGCTGTTTTTT.